Shown below are 22 T cell receptor beta chains from a single sample sequenced in a study of shared clonotypes between healthy human individuals. Using immunoSEQ multiplex PCR, the repertoire was profiled, and TCRdb retains in-frame clones only, with some absent. The sample shows around 2,000,000 clones, 85% to 95% of them seen only once. Terminally differentiated effector memory CD45RA+ cells were left out of the naive CD8 fraction, which was CD45RO-negative and positively selected for CCR7. Sequenced material: naive CD8+ T cells from PBMCs. The receptors originated from a man younger than 35 in good health. Some clones in this sample may be carry-over from other donors' samples.

The V call is TRBV5-4, the J call TRBJ1-1, with TRBD1 matching over 8 bases. Germline values: CDR1 SGHNT, CDR2 YYREEE (reference sequence). V lost 3 bases and J lost 6; bases outside the gene matches: 1. The CDR3 sequence is 12 residues long. DNA for the CDR3: TGTGCCAGCAGCTCGGACAGGGCTGAAGCTTTCTTT. Encoded protein: CASSSDRAEAFF.

The V call is TRBV28, the J call TRBJ2-5; 11 nucleotides align to TRBD2. Germline V CDR1 and CDR2: MDHEN, SYDVKM. V lost 2 bases, J lost 3 bases, and 2 bases stayed unmatched. The CDR3 spans 15 residues. In DNA form, the CDR3 reads TGTGCCAGCAGTTTAGGGACTAGCGGAGAAGAGACCCAGTACTTC. Protein product: CASSLGTSGEETQYF.

This chain joins TRBV12-5 and TRBJ1-1, with D unclear. The ends were cut back, 3 bases at V and 7 bases at J, with 12 bases in the middle. Per the germline V gene, CDR1 is LGHNT and CDR2 is FRNRAP. This CDR3 is built from 13 residues. The CDR3 region is CASGFQRESEAFF. The CDR3 coding sequence is TGTGCTAGTGGTTTCCAGAGAGAGAGTGAAGCTTTCTTT.

The genes are TRBV6-1 and TRBJ2-7; the match to TRBD1 covers 10 bases. Per germline, CDR1 MNHNS and CDR2 SASEGT. The CDR3 covers 15 residues. V gave up 5 bases and J gave up 3 bases; unmatched junction bases: 7. This CDR3 is CASSPPGQGIYEQYF. CDR3 sequence (DNA): TGTGCCAGCAGTCCCCCGGGACAGGGGATCTACGAGCAGTACTTC.

Worth noting for this clone: Other DNA sequences within the sample encode an identical CDR3. J is TRBJ2-7 and V is TRBV27; D is unresolved. V was clipped by 1 base and J by 7 bases, with 5 bases between them. Germline values: CDR1 MNHEY, CDR2 SMNVEV (reference sequence). The CDR3 length is 11 residues. CDR3: CASSLFGEQYF. For the CDR3, the DNA is TGTGCCAGCAGTTTATTTGGGGAGCAGTACTTC.

The rearrangement links TRBV10-3 to TRBJ1-1; D uncertain. The CDR3 spans 12 residues. V was trimmed by 6 bases and J by 1 base, leaving 6 bases between them. The germline CDR1 and CDR2 sequences are ENHRY and SYGVKD. Written as DNA, the CDR3 is TGTGCCATCAGACTCGGGAACACTGAAGCTTTCTTT. Protein product: CAIRLGNTEAFF.

The V gene is TRBV27, the J gene TRBJ2-7, with D possibly being TRBD2 (6 bases). The V and J ends lost 6 bases and 2 bases respectively, with 17 bases between them. The germline CDR1 and CDR2 sequences are MNHEY and SMNVEV (reference sequence). The CDR3 is made up of 15 amino acids. DNA for the CDR3: TGTGCCAGCAGCATAAGGGACTCCCTTCCCTACGAGCAGTACTTC. It yields the protein CASSIRDSLPYEQYF.

V usage is TRBV19 and J usage is TRBJ2-5; D gene uncertain. This CDR3 spans 14 amino acids. The germline CDR1 and CDR2 sequences are LNHDA and SQIVND (reference sequence). V shed 7 bases and J shed 4 bases, with 16 bases lying between them. CDR3 sequence: CASTPGTARETQYF. The CDR3 DNA is TGTGCCAGTACCCCAGGTACAGCCAGAGAGACCCAGTACTTC.

Comment on this clone: In the same sample, other DNA sequences code for this CDR3. This chain uses TRBV7-3 with TRBJ2-7; D unclear. The CDR3 extends over 13 amino acids. The germline V and J ends were trimmed by 5 bases and 3 bases, with 11 bases remaining between them. Germline-derived CDR1 and CDR2 are SGHTA and FQGTGA. The CDR3 here is CASSLGLGYEQYF. CDR3 DNA: TGTGCCAGCAGCCTAGGATTAGGCTACGAGCAGTACTTC.

This clone came up once. V is TRBV6-1 and J is TRBJ2-1; D is perhaps TRBD1 (5 bases). V was trimmed by 1 base and J by 7 bases, leaving 14 bases between them. The CDR3 covers 15 residues. The germline V gene has CDR1 MNHNS and CDR2 SASEGT. The CDR3 region is CASSEEMAGKNEQFF. DNA of the CDR3: TGTGCCAGCAGTGAAGAAATGGCAGGGAAGAATGAGCAGTTCTTC.

V and J are TRBV5-1 and TRBJ2-1; 9 positions agree with TRBD2. The length of the CDR3 is 15 residues. Germline V lookup: CDR1 SGHRS, CDR2 YFSETQ. Trimming removed 1 base from V and 4 bases from J; junction bases left unmatched: 3. CDR3 in amino acids: CASSLSGLAYNEQFF. CDR3 coding DNA: TGCGCCAGCAGCTTGAGCGGACTAGCGTACAATGAGCAGTTCTTC.

The gene calls are TRBV5-6 and TRBJ1-1, with D unclear. This CDR3 region has 11 residues. V was trimmed by 3 bases and J by 7 bases, leaving 7 bases between them. CDR1 is SGHDT and CDR2 is YYEEEE in the germline V gene. CDR3 nucleotide sequence: TGTGCCAGCAGCTCGGGTCTTGAAGCTTTCTTT. Protein sequence: CASSSGLEAFF.

The genes are TRBV7-9 and TRBJ2-2, with 9 bases aligning to TRBD2. V was pared by 6 bases and J by 3 bases, with 8 bases of the junction left unmatched. The germline gives CDR1 SEHNR, CDR2 FQNEAQ (reference sequence). This CDR3 is 16 amino acids long. CDR3 coding DNA: TGTGCCAGCAGACAAGGGACTAGCCGGTACACCGGGGAGCTGTTTTTT. It codes for CASRQGTSRYTGELFF.

The chain uses TRBV27 and TRBJ2-1; 7 bases fit TRBD2. CDR3 length: 16 amino acids. The germline CDR1 and CDR2 sequences are MNHEY and SMNVEV (reference sequence). V lost 3 bases, J lost 7 bases, and 12 bases stayed unmatched. In nucleotides, the CDR3 is TGTGCCAGCAGTTTTAGGGGAGTAGCGGGCGAGAATGAGCAGTTCTTC. Residues: CASSFRGVAGENEQFF.

This clone appeared once. This chain links TRBV15 with TRBJ2-5; no clear D. The length of the CDR3 is 12 residues. CDR1 LNHNV and CDR2 YYDKDF come from the germline V gene (reference sequence). The V end lost 1 base, the J end lost 5 bases, and 5 bases lay between the germline ends. The CDR3 DNA reads TGTGCCACCAGCAGAGGAATTGAGACCCAGTACTTC. It codes for CATSRGIETQYF.

CDR3 nucleotides: TGTGCCAGCAGCCCCGGTGAAGGGTTCTACTACGAGCAGTACTTC. As protein: CASSPGEGFYYEQYF. This sequence joins TRBV7-2 and TRBJ2-7, with unresolved D. The CDR3 has 15 amino acids. The germline CDR1 and CDR2 sequences are SGHTA and FQGNSA. The V gene lost 5 bases and the J gene lost 3 bases, with 17 bases spanning the gap.

V and J are TRBV2 and TRBJ2-7; D unresolved. The length of the CDR3 is 11 residues. Germline assignment: CDR1 SNHLY and CDR2 FYNNEI. V was cut by 7 bases and J by 6 bases, with 10 bases left in between. This CDR3 is CASISLLEQYF. CDR3 DNA: TGTGCCAGCATATCACTCCTCGAGCAGTACTTC.

The chain uses TRBV6-5 and TRBJ2-1; possibly TRBD2 for D (6 bases). Germline CDR1 reads MNHEY; CDR2 reads SVGAGI. The germline V and J ends were trimmed by 5 bases and 7 bases, with 18 bases remaining between them. This CDR3 is 15 amino acids long. Written as DNA, the CDR3 is TGTGCCAGCAGTACAACTAGCCCCCCGTGGAATGAGCAGTTCTTC. This codes for CASSTTSPPWNEQFF.

V is TRBV11-2 and J is TRBJ2-1; possible D gene TRBD1, 6 bases. CDR1 SGHAT and CDR2 FQNNGV come from the germline V gene. This CDR3 is 13 amino acids long. Trimming stripped 7 bases from V and 4 bases from J, with 11 bases between. CDR3 sequence reads: CASTTGQYNEQFF. The CDR3 region has the DNA TGTGCCAGCACCACCGGACAGTACAATGAGCAGTTCTTC.

CDR3 amino acids: CASSIGLAGGPGEQYF. The CDR3, as DNA: TGTGCCAGCAGCATCGGACTAGCGGGAGGGCCAGGCGAGCAGTACTTC. The gene calls are TRBV7-2 and TRBJ2-7; 15 bases line up with TRBD2. V lost 5 bases to trimming and J lost 6 bases; unmatched junction nucleotides: 8. This CDR3 contains 16 residues. The V gene's germline CDR1 is SGHTA and CDR2 FQGNSA.

This chain links TRBV10-2 with TRBJ2-7, with no clear D. V gave up 3 bases and J gave up 0 bases, with 9 bases separating them. The CDR3 extends over 14 amino acids. Per germline, CDR1 WSHSY and CDR2 SAAADI. The CDR3 sequence: CASSEDGLSYEQYF. The CDR3 nucleotides are TGCGCCAGCAGTGAAGATGGGCTCTCCTACGAGCAGTACTTC.

The chain links TRBV2 to TRBJ2-7, with 11 bases fitting TRBD2. CDR3 size: 15 residues. Germline V gives CDR1 SNHLY, CDR2 FYNNEI. V shed 6 bases, J shed 1 base, and the junction held 5 bases outside the gene matches. DNA for the CDR3: TGTGCCAGCAGCGGACTAGCGGGTTGGTCCTACGAGCAGTACTTC. It specifies CASSGLAGWSYEQYF.